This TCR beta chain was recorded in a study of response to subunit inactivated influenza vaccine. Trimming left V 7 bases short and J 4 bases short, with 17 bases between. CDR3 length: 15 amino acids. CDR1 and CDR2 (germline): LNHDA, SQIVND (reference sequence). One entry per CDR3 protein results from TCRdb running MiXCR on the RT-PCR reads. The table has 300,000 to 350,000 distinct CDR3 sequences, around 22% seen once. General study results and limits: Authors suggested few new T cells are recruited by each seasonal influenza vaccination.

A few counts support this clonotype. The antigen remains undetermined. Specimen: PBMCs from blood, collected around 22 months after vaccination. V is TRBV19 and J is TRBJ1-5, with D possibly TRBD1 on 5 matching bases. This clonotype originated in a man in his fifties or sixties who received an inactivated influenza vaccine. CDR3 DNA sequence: TGTGCCAGTACGTGGGCCTGGGGGAGTAATCAGCCCCAGCATTTT. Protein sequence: CASTWAWGSNQPQHF.